This T cell receptor beta chain stems from a study of technical replicates of blood from a few donors. The germline V and J ends were trimmed by 4 bases and 7 bases, with 11 bases remaining between them. CDR3 length: 13 amino acids. Germline CDR1 MDHEN, CDR2 SYDVKM. The table came from immunoSEQ multiplex PCR; TCRdb's copy has only in-frame clones and leaves some out. This table holds about 67,000 clones, around 97% found once. This chain links TRBV28 with TRBJ1-5; weak D call: TRBD1 (6 bases). This receptor was taken from a human donor in good health. Sequenced: T cells isolated from PBMCs. The CDR3 DNA follows: TGTGCCAGCAGTTACCTAGGGGGACAGCCCCAGCATTTT. This gives the protein CASSYLGGQPQHF.